This T cell receptor beta chain was profiled in a study of T cell repertoires in aging, cancer and after chemotherapy. Broader study findings: The repertoire data cannot show anything about immunological memory following chemotherapy. Compared with age-matched healthy donors, untreated hematological or solid cancer patients showed higher blood TCR clonality. Rebound thymic output was suggested by rising median generation probability during chemotherapy in each cancer cohort.

As regards this clonotype: Its antigen is undetermined.

The CDR3 is 15 residues long. Trimming stripped 6 bases from V and 0 bases from J, with 11 bases between. Peripheral blood genomic DNA, not sorted cells or RNA, was the template. Multiplex touch-down PCR with TRB-A/B primers amplified rearranged V-D-J TRB sequences. TCRdb re-called the multiplex PCR reads through MiXCR, storing one row per CDR3 protein. The sample records under 8,500 distinct CDR3 sequences, 32% being singletons. The V call is TRBV12-3 or TRBV12-4, the J call TRBJ1-4; maybe TRBD1 (6 bases). The sequence derives from a human donor in good health. Material for sequencing was blood. CDR3 bases: TGTGCCAGCAGCGTAGGACAGACAACTAATGAAAAACTGTTTTTT. It encodes CASSVGQTTNEKLFF.